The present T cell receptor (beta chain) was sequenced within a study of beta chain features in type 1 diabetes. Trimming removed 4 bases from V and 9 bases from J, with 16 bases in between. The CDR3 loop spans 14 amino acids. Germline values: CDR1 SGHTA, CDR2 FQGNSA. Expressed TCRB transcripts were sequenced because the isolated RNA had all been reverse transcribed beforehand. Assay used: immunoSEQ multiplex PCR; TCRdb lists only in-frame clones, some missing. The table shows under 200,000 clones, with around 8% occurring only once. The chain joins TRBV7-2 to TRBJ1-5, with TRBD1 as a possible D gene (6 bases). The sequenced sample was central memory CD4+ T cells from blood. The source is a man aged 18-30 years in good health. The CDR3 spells CASSSGQMIGPQHF. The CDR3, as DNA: TGTGCCAGCAGCTCAGGACAGATGATAGGGCCCCAGCATTTT.